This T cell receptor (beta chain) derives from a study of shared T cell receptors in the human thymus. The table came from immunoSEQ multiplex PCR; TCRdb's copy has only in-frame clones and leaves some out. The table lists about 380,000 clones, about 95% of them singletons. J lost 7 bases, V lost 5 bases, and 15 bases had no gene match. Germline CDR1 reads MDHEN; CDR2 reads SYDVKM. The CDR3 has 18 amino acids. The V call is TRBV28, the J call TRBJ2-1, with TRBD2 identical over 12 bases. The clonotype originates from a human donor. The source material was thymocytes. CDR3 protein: CASSPYYLAGGPLNEQFF. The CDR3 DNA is TGTGCCAGCAGTCCCTACTATCTAGCGGGAGGGCCTTTAAATGAGCAGTTCTTC.